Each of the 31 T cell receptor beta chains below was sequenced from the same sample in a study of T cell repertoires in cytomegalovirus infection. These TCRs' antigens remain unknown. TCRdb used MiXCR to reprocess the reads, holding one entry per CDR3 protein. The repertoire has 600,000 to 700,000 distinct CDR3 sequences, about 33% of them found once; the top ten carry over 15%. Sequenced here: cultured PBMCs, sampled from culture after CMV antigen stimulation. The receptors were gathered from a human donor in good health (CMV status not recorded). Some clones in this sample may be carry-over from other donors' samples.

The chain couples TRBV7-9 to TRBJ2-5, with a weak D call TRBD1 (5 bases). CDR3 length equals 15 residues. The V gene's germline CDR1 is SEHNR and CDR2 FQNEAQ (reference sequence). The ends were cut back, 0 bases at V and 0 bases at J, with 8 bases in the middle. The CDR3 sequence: CASSLAPGYQETQYF. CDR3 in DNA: TGTGCCAGCAGCTTAGCGCCAGGGTACCAAGAGACCCAGTACTTC.

The CDR3 DNA reads as TGTGCCAGCAGTTTAGCGAGTCCGAACACCGGGGAGCTGTTTTTT. This sequence encodes CASSLASPNTGELFF. This chain connects TRBV12-3 or TRBV12-4 to TRBJ2-2; D remains unclear. The CDR3 runs to 15 residues. The V end was cut by 0 bases, the J end by 0 bases, with 5 bases between.

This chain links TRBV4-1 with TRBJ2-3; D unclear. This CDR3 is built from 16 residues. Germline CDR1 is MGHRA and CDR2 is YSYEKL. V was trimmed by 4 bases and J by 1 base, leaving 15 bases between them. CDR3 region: CASSRTGRGGTDTQYF. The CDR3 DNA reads TGCGCCAGCAGCCGTACGGGCAGAGGAGGCACAGATACGCAGTATTTT.

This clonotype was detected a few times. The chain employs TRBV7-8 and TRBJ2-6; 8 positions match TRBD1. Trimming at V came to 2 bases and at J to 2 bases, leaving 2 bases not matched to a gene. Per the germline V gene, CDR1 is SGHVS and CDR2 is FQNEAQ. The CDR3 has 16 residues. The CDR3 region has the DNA TGTGCCAGCAGCTTAAGGACAGGGACTGGGGCCAACGTCCTGACTTTC. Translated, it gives CASSLRTGTGANVLTF. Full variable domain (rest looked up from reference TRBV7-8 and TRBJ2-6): GAGVSQSPRYKVAKRGQDVALRCDPISGHVSLFWYQQALGQGPEFLTYFQNEAQLDKSGLPSDRFFAERPEGSVSTLKIQRTQQEDSAVYLCASSLRTGTGANVLTFGAGSRLTVL.

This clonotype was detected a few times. The CDR3 protein is CASSSTDLAYF. CDR3 nucleotides: TGTGCCAGCAGCTCTACGGACCTAGCGTACTTC. This chain joins TRBV7-6 and TRBJ2-7; D possibly corresponds to TRBD2 (5 bases). The length of the CDR3 is 11 residues. V lost 4 bases to trimming and J lost 12 bases, with 13 bases between them. CDR1 is SGHVS and CDR2 is FNYEAQ in the germline V gene. The full variable domain, its missing parts supplied by reference TRBV7-6 and TRBJ2-7, is GAGVSQSPRYKVTKRGQDVALRCDPISGHVSLYWYRQALGQGPEFLTYFNYEAQQDKSGLPNDRFSAERPEGSISTLTIQRTEQRDSAMYRCASSSTDLAYFGPGTRLTVT.

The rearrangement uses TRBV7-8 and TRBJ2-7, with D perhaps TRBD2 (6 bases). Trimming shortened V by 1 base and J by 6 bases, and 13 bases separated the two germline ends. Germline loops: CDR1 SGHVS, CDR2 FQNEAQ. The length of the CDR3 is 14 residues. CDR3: CASSLVRGGTEQYF. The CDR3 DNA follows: TGTGCCAGCAGCTTAGTAAGGGGAGGAACCGAGCAGTACTTC.

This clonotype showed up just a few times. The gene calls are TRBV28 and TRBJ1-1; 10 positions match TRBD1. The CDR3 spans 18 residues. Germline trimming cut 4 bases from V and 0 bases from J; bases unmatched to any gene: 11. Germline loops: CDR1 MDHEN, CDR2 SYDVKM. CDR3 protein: CASSSPHGGQGMNTEAFF. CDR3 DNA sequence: TGTGCCAGCAGTTCTCCGCACGGGGGACAGGGGATGAACACTGAAGCTTTCTTT.

CDR3 sequence reads: CASSLRERSGYTF. The CDR3 DNA follows: TGTGCCAGCAGCTTGAGAGAAAGGAGCGGCTACACCTTC. V and J are TRBV5-6 and TRBJ1-2; D gene ambiguous. This CDR3 has 13 residues. V gave up 1 base and J gave up 8 bases, with 12 bases separating them. Germline CDR1 is SGHDT and CDR2 is YYEEEE.

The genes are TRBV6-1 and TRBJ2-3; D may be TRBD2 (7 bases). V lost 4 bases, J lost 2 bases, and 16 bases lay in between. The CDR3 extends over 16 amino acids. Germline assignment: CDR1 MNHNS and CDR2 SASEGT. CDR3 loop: CASSVVQGGVTDTQYF. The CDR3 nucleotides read TGTGCCAGCAGTGTAGTACAGGGAGGGGTCACAGATACGCAGTATTTT.

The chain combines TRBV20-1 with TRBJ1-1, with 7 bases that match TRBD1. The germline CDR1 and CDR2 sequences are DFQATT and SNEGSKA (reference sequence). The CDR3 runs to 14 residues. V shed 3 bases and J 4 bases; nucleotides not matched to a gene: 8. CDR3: CSASSTGDGTEAFF. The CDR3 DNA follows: TGCAGTGCTAGTTCAACAGGGGACGGCACTGAAGCTTTCTTT.

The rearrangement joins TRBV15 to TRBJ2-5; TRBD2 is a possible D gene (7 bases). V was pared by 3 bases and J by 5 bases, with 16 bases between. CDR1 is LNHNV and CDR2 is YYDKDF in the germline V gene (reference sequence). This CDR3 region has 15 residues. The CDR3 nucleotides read TGTGCCACCAGCAGCGGGGGGCTCATCGTTGAGACCCAGTACTTC. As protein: CATSSGGLIVETQYF.

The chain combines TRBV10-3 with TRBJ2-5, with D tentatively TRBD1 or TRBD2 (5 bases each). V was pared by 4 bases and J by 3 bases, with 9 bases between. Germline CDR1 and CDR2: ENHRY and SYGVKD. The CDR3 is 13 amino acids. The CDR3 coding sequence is TGTGCCATCAGTGTTCTGGGGGAAGAGACCCAGTACTTC. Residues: CAISVLGEETQYF.

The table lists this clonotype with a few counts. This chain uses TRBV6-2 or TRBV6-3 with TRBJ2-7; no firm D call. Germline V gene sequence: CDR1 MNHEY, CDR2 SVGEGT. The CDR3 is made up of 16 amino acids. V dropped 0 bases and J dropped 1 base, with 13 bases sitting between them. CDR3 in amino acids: CASSYSTIQGSYEQYF. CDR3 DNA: TGTGCCAGCAGTTACTCTACCATACAAGGTTCCTACGAGCAGTACTTC.

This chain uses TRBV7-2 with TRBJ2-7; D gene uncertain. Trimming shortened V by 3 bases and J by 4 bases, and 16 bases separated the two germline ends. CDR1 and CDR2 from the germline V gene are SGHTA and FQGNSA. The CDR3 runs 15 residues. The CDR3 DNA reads TGTGCCAGCAGCTTGCCAAGGGTATACCGTTACGAGCAGTACTTC. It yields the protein CASSLPRVYRYEQYF.

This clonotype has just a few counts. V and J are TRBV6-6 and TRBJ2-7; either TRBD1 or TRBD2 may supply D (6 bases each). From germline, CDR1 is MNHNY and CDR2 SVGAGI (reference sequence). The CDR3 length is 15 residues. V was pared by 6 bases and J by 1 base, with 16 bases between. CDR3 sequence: CASSYGGLGSYEQYF. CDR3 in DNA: TGTGCCAGCAGCTACGGGGGCTTAGGGTCCTACGAGCAGTACTTC.

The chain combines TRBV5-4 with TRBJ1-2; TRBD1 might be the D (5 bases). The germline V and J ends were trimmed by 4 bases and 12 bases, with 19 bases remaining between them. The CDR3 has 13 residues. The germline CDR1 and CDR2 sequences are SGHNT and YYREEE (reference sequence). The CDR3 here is CASSRSLDNFNTF. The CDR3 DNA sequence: TGTGCCAGCAGCCGCTCGCTGGACAACTTTAACACCTTC.

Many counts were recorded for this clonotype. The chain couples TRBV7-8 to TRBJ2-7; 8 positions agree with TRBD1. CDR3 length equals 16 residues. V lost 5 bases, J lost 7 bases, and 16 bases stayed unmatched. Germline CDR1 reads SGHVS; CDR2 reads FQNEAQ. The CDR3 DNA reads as TGTGCCAGCAGCGATCGACGGACAGGGCCCTCTCGGGAGCAGTACTTC. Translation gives CASSDRRTGPSREQYF.

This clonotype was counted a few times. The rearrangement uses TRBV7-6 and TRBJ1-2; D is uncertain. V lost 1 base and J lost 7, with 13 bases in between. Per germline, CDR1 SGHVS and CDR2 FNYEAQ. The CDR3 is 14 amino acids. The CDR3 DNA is TGTGCCAGCAGCTTAGTTCCCAGCTCACTTGGCTACACCTTC. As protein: CASSLVPSSLGYTF.

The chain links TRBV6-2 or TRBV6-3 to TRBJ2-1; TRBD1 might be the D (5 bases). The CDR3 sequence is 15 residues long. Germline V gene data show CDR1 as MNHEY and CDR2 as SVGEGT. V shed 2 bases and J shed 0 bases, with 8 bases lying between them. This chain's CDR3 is CASSYVQGSYNEQFF. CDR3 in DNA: TGTGCCAGCAGTTACGTCCAGGGCTCCTACAATGAGCAGTTCTTC.

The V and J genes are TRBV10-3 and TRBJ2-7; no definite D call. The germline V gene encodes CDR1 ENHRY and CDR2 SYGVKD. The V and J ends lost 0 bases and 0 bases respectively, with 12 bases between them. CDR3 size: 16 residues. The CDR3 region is CAISESRQSGSYEQYF. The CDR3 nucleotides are TGTGCCATCAGTGAGTCTCGGCAGTCCGGCTCCTACGAGCAGTACTTC.

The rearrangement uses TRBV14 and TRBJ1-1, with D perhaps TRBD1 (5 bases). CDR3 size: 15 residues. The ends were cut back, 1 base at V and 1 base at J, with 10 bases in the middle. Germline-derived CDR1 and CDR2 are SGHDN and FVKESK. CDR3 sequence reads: CASSQVWGRNTEAFF. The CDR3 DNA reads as TGTGCCAGCAGCCAAGTGTGGGGGAGGAACACTGAAGCTTTCTTT.

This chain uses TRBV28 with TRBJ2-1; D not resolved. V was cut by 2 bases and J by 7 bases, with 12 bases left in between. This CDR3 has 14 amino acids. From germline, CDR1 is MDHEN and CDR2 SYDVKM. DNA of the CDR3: TGTGCCAGCAGTTTAAGGCTGGTTCCTAATGAGCAGTTCTTC. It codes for CASSLRLVPNEQFF. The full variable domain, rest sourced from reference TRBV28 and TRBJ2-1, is DVKVTQSSRYLVKRTGEKVFLECVQDMDHENMFWYRQDPGLGLRLIYFSYDVKMKEKGDIPEGYSVSREKKERFSLILESASTNQTSMYLCASSLRLVPNEQFFGPGTRLTVL.

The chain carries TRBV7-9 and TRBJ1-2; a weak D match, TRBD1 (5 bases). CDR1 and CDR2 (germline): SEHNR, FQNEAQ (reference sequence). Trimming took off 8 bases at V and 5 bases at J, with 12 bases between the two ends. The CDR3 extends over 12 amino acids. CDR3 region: CASGDSGYGYTF. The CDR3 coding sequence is TGTGCCAGCGGAGACAGCGGGTATGGCTACACCTTC.

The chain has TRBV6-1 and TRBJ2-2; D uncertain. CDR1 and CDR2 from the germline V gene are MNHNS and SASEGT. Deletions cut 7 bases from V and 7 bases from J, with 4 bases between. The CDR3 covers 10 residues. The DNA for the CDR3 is TGTGCCAGCACTGACGGGGAGCTGTTTTTT. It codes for CASTDGELFF.

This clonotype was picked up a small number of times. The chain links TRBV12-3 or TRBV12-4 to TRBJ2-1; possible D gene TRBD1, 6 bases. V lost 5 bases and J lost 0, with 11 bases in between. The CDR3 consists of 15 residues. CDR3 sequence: CASSEPGHSYNEQFF. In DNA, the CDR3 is TGTGCCAGCAGTGAACCGGGACACTCCTACAATGAGCAGTTCTTC.

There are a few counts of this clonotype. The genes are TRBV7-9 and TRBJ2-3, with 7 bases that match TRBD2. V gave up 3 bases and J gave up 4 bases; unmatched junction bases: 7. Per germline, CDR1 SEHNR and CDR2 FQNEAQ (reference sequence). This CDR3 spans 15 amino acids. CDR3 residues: CASSFSRGGADTQYF. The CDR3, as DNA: TGTGCCAGCAGCTTCTCTCGGGGAGGGGCAGATACGCAGTATTTT.

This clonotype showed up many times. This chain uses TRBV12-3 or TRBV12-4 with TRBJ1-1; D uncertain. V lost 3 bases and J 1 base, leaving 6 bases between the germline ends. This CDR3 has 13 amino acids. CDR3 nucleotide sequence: TGTGCCAGCAGTTTCAGGACGAACACTGAAGCTTTCTTT. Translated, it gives CASSFRTNTEAFF.

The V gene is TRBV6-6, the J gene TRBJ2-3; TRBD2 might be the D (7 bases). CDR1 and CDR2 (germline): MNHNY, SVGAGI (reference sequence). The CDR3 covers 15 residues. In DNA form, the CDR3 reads TGTGCAGGTGGGCTGGGCGGGGGCAGCACAGATACGCAGTATTTT. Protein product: CAGGLGGGSTDTQYF.

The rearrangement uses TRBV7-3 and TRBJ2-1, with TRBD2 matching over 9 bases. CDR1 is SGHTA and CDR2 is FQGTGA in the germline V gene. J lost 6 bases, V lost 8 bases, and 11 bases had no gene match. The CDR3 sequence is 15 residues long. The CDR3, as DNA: TGTGCCAGCGCGCCTCTAGCGGGAAAAGGCAATGAGCAGTTCTTC. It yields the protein CASAPLAGKGNEQFF.

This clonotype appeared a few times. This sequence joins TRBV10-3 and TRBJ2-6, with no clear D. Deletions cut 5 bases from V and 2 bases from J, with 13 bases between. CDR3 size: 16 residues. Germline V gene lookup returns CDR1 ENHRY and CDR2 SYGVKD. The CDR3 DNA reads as TGTGCCATCAGTCCCGCGGCGGAGCCTGGGGCCAACGTCCTGACTTTC. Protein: CAISPAAEPGANVLTF.

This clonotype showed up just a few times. DNA of the CDR3: TGTGCCAGCAGCCCAGCGGCCCCCCTAGGGGACGAGCAGTACTTC. Translation: CASSPAAPLGDEQYF. The chain recombines TRBV7-9 with TRBJ2-7; D may be TRBD1 or TRBD2 (5 bases each). Trimming cost V 5 bases and J 5 bases, with 19 bases left between them. The length of the CDR3 is 15 residues. Looked up from germline, CDR1 is SEHNR and CDR2 is FQNEAQ (reference sequence).